The 10 T cell receptor beta chains presented below share a single source sample, sequenced in a study of cytomegalovirus exposure and HLA in healthy donors. Use of 60 Vbeta and 13 Jbeta primers characterized the PCR. The repertoire was sequenced with immunoSEQ multiplex PCR; TCRdb's copy has only in-frame clones and lacks some. The sample includes some 200,000 clones, approximately 80% of them seen just once. The sample taken for sequencing was PBMCs. The receptors come from a boy between 2 and 10 years old in good health and CMV-seronegative.

CDR3 DNA sequence: TGTGCCTGGAGGGGGGGACCGTCCGAGCAGTACTTC. It is translated as CAWRGGPSEQYF. This sequence joins TRBV30 and TRBJ2-7, with D possibly matching TRBD2 (6 bases). Trimming removed 3 bases at V and 6 bases at J, with 12 bases between. Germline values: CDR1 GTSNPN, CDR2 SVGIG (reference sequence). CDR3 length: 12 amino acids.

The V gene is TRBV10-3, the J gene TRBJ1-4; TRBD1 aligns across 10 bases. CDR1 and CDR2 (germline): ENHRY, SYGVKD. The CDR3 loop spans 19 amino acids. Trimming at V came to 2 bases and at J to 5 bases, leaving 14 bases not matched to a gene. The CDR3 loop is CAISETRTGGREGNEKLFF. In DNA, the CDR3 is TGTGCCATCAGTGAGACGAGGACAGGGGGACGTGAAGGGAATGAAAAACTGTTTTTT.

V usage is TRBV7-3 and J usage is TRBJ1-1, with 11 bases fitting TRBD1. The length of the CDR3 is 17 residues. The trim removed 4 bases at V and 3 bases at J, leaving 10 bases unmatched. Germline assignment: CDR1 SGHTA and CDR2 FQGTGA. CDR3 in amino acids: CASSSGQGARLYTEAFF. Written as DNA, the CDR3 is TGTGCCAGCAGCTCCGGACAGGGGGCGAGACTGTACACTGAAGCTTTCTTT.

This clone has only one observation. The chain is built from TRBV9 and TRBJ2-1; D not certain. This CDR3 is built from 13 residues. Trimming took off 0 bases at V and 7 bases at J, with 8 bases between the two ends. Germline lookup yields CDR1 SGDLS and CDR2 YYNGEE. As DNA, the CDR3 is TGTGCCAGCAGCGTAGATATAACAAATGAGCAGTTCTTC. It specifies CASSVDITNEQFF.

The CDR3 DNA reads as TGCGCCAGCAGCTTAATGAGGGGGCTGAGCACCGGGGAGCTGTTTTTT. Its protein is CASSLMRGLSTGELFF. The J gene is TRBJ2-2, the V gene TRBV5-1, with TRBD1 matching over 7 bases. The CDR3 has 16 residues. Germline-derived CDR1 and CDR2 are SGHRS and YFSETQ. Unmatched junction bases numbered 8, after V lost 2 bases and J lost 4 bases.

A word on this clone: Germline is not matched at one junction end, which may reflect a read error. The rearrangement links TRBV7-9 to TRBJ2-2, with D perhaps matching TRBD2 (5 bases). CDR3 length equals 16 residues. Germline CDR1 SEHNR, CDR2 FQNEAQ (reference sequence). The CDR3: CSSSLAISPNTGELFF. The CDR3 DNA sequence: TGTTCCAGCAGCTTAGCGATTAGCCCTAACACCGGGGAGCTGTTTTTT.

The rearrangement joins TRBV4-2 to TRBJ2-1, with D possibly TRBD2 on 6 matching bases. Germline V gene sequence: CDR1 LGHNA, CDR2 YNFKEQ. V shed 1 base and J shed 10 bases, with 17 bases lying between them. The CDR3 is 15 amino acids. The CDR3 region is CASSQAGSARGEQFF. CDR3 nucleotides: TGTGCCAGCAGCCAAGCGGGGTCGGCTCGGGGGGAGCAGTTCTTC.

This clone has just one count. The V and J genes are TRBV7-9 and TRBJ2-1, with 7 positions matching TRBD1. The CDR3 length is 17 residues. The V segment lost 3 bases and the J segment 0 bases; nucleotides outside the gene matches: 8. Germline values: CDR1 SEHNR, CDR2 FQNEAQ (reference sequence). The CDR3 DNA follows: TGTGCCAGCAGCTTGACGTGGACAGGCCGCTCCTACAATGAGCAGTTCTTC. Translation: CASSLTWTGRSYNEQFF.

The CDR3 here is CASMSSLASQETQYF. DNA of the CDR3: TGTGCCAGTATGTCGAGCCTAGCGAGCCAAGAGACCCAGTACTTC. The V call is TRBV19, the J call TRBJ2-5, with D possibly being TRBD2 (6 bases). Deletions cut 7 bases from V and 1 base from J, with 16 bases between. CDR1 LNHDA and CDR2 SQIVND come from the germline V gene (reference sequence). This CDR3 region has 15 residues.

V is TRBV19 and J is TRBJ1-5, with 8 bases fitting TRBD1. Germline CDR1 and CDR2: LNHDA and SQIVND (reference sequence). V was clipped by 5 bases and J by 4 bases; unmatched bases: 4. This CDR3 region has 14 residues. The CDR3 loop is CASSQGAGNQPQHF. Written as DNA, the CDR3 is TGTGCCAGTAGTCAGGGGGCGGGTAATCAGCCCCAGCATTTT.